This T cell receptor (beta chain) derives from a study of PD-L1 blockade in urothelial cancer. Specified time point: peripheral blood 6 weeks after treatment start. After removal of 6 bases from V and 1 base from J, the junction contained 3 bases not matched to a gene. Germline-derived CDR1 and CDR2 are SGHAT and FQNNGV. This CDR3 is 13 amino acids long. Only in-frame clones appear in the TCRdb table, and some are missing; sequencing was by immunoSEQ multiplex PCR. The repertoire holds 60,000 to 80,000 clones, with roughly 90% as singletons. This clone was recorded only once. The clonotype was recovered from a man aged 55 to 69 with urothelial cancer. Sample: PBMCs, taken around atezolizumab (anti-PD-L1) treatment. The V and J genes are TRBV11-2 and TRBJ2-7, with 7 bases aligning to TRBD1. CDR3 coding DNA: TGTGCCAGCAGACGGACAGGATCCTACGAGCAGTACTTC. Amino acid sequence: CASRRTGSYEQYF.